This TCR beta chain was retrieved from a study of T cells in Graves' hyperthyroidism and ophthalmopathy. Across the study: Before treatment of any kind, peripheral blood was taken at initial diagnosis.

Hyperthyroidism, newly diagnosed and lasting under 2 months, affected patients aged 18 to 65. The CDR3 extends over 14 amino acids. Trimming took 3 bases from V and 1 from J, leaving 8 bases between them. CDR1 and CDR2 from the germline V gene are SGDLS and YYNGEE. Template material for amplifying TCR beta CDR3 regions consisted of RNA transcripts. First-round RT-PCR of the TCR CDR3 relied on the HTBI primer set. TCRdb re-analysed the multiplex PCR reads in MiXCR, keeping a single row per CDR3 protein. The sample contains fewer than 550,000 distinct CDR3 sequences, about a sixth of which appear only once. At least ten counts were recorded for this clonotype.

This chain connects TRBV9 to TRBJ1-5; D might be TRBD1 (5 bases). The sequence derives from a woman aged 18-30 years with Graves' hyperthyroidism. The sample consisted of blood. The CDR3 reads CASSERDSNQPQHF. CDR3 nucleotides: TGTGCCAGCAGCGAACGGGACAGCAATCAGCCCCAGCATTTT. The whole variable domain, filled in from reference TRBV9 and TRBJ1-5, reads DSGVTQTPKHLITATGQRVTLRCSPRSGDLSVYWYQQSLDQGLQFLIQYYNGEERAKGNILERFSAQQFPDLHSELNLSSLELGDSALYFCASSERDSNQPQHFGDGTRLSIL.